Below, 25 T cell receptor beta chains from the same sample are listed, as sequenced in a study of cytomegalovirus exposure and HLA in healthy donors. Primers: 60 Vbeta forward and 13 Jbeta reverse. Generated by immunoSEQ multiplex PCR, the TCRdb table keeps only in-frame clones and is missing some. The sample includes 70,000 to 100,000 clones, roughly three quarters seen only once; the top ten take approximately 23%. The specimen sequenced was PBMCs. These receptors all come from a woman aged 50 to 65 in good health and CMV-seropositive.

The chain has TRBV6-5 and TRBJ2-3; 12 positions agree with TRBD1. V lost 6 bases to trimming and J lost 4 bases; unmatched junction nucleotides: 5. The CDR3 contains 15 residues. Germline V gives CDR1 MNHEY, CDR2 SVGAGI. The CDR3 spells CASRGGQGASDTQYF. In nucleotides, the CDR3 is TGTGCCAGCAGAGGGGGACAGGGGGCCTCAGATACGCAGTATTTT.

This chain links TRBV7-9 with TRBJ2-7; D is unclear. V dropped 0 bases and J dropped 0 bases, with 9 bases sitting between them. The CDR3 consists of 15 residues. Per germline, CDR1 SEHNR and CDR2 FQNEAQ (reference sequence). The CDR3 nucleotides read TGTGCCAGCAGCTTAGCGGTGGCTAGCTCCTACGAGCAGTACTTC. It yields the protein CASSLAVASSYEQYF.

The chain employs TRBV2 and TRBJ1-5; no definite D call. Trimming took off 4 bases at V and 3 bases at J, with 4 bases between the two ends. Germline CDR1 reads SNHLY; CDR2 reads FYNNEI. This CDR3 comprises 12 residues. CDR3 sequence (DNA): TGTGCCAGCAGTGGTAACAATCAGCCCCAGCATTTT. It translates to CASSGNNQPQHF.

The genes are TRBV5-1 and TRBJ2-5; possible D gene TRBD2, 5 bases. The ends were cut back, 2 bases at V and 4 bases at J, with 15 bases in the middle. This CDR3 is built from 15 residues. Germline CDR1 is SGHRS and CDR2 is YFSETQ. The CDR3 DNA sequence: TGCGCCAGCAGCTTCTCGCGGGCCTCGGGAGAGACCCAGTACTTC. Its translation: CASSFSRASGETQYF.

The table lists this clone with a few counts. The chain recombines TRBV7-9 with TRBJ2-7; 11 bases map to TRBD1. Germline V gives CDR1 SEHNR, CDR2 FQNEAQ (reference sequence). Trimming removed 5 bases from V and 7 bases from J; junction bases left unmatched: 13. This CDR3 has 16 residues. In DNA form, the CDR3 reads TGTGCCAGCAGCCCCGGCACTGGACAGGGGGCATATGAGCAGTACTTC. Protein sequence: CASSPGTGQGAYEQYF.

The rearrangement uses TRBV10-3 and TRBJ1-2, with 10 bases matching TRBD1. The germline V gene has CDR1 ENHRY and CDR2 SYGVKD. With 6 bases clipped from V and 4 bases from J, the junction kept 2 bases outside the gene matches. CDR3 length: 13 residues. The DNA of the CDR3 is TGTGCCATCAGGACAGGGGGCCGCTATGGCTACACCTTC. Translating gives CAIRTGGRYGYTF.

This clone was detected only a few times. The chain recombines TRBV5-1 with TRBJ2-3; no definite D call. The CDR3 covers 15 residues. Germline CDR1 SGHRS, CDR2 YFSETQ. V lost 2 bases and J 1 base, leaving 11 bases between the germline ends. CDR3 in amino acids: CASSFSYPGTDTQYF. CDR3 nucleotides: TGCGCCAGCAGCTTTTCATATCCGGGCACAGATACGCAGTATTTT.

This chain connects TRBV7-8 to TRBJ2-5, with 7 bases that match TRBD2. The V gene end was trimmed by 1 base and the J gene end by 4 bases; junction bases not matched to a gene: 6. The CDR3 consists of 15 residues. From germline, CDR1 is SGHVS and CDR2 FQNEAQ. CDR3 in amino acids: CASSLGLLAGETQYF. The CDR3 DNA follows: TGTGCCAGCAGCTTAGGCCTCTTAGCGGGAGAGACCCAGTACTTC.

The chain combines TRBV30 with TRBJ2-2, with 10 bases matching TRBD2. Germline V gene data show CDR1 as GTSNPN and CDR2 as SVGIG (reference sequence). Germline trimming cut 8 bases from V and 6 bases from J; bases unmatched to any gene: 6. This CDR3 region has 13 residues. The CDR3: CALAGEGAGELFF. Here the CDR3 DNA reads TGTGCCCTAGCGGGGGAAGGGGCCGGGGAGCTGTTTTTT.

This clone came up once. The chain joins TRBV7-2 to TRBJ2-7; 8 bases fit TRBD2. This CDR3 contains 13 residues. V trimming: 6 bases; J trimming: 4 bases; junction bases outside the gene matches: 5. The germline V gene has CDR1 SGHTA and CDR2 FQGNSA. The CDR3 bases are TGTGCCAGCAGTGATACTAGCGGATACGAGCAGTACTTC. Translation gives CASSDTSGYEQYF.

In nucleotides, the CDR3 is TGTGCCAGCTCACCCCCGGCGGACACTGAAGCTTTCTTT. Translation gives CASSPPADTEAFF. The chain combines TRBV18 with TRBJ1-1; unclear D gene. CDR1 is KGHSH and CDR2 is LQKENI in the germline V gene. The V and J ends lost 3 bases and 3 bases respectively, with 8 bases between them. The CDR3 length is 13 residues.

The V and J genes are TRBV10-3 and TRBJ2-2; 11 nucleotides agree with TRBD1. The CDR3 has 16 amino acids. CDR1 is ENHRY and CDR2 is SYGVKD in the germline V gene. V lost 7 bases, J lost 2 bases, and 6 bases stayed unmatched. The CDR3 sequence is CAINLGQGANTGELFF. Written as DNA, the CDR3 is TGTGCCATCAACCTCGGACAGGGGGCAAACACCGGGGAGCTGTTTTTT.

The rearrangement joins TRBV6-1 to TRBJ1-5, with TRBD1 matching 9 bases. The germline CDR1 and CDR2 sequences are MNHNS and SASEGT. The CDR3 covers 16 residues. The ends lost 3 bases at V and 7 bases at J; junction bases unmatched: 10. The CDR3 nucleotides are TGTGCCAGCAGTGACGGGACAGGGTTTTTCGACCAGCCCCAGCATTTT. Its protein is CASSDGTGFFDQPQHF.

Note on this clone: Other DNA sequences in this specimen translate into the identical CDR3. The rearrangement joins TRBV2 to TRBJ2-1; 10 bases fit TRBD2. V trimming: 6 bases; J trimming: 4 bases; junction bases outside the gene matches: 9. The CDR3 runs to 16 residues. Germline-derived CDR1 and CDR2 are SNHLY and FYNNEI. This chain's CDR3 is CASRGGLLAGYNEQFF. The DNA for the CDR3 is TGTGCCAGCAGAGGAGGTCTACTAGCGGGGTACAATGAGCAGTTCTTC.

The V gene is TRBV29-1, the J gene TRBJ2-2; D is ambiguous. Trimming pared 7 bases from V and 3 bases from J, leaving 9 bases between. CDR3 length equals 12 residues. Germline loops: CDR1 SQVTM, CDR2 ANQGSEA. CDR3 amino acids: CSASPDTGELFF. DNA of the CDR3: TGCAGCGCCTCTCCAGACACCGGGGAGCTGTTTTTT.

In DNA form, the CDR3 reads TGTGCCAGCAGTTACGACAGGGGTACTAATGAAAAACTGTTTTTT. Amino acids: CASSYDRGTNEKLFF. The genes are TRBV2 and TRBJ1-4; TRBD1 agrees at 8 bases. J gave up 2 bases and V 5 bases, and 4 bases lay outside the gene matches. This CDR3 is built from 15 residues. Germline CDR1 is SNHLY and CDR2 is FYNNEI.

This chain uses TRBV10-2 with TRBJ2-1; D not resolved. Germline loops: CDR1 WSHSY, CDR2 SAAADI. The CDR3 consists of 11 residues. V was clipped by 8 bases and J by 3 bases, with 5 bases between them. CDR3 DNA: TGCGCCAGCCTAGTCTACAATGAGCAGTTCTTC. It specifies CASLVYNEQFF.

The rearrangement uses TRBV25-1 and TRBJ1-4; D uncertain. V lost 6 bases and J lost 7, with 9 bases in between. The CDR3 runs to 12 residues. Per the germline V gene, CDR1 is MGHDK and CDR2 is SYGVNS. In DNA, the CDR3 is TGTGCCAGCAGGATACGTAGTGAAAAACTGTTTTTT. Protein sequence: CASRIRSEKLFF.

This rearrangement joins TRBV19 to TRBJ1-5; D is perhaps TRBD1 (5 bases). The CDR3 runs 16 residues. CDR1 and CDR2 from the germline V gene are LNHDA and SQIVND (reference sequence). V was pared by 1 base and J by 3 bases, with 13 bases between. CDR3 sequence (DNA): TGTGCCAGTAGTATAGTGGGCAGGGTAAACAATCAGCCCCAGCATTTT. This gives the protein CASSIVGRVNNQPQHF.

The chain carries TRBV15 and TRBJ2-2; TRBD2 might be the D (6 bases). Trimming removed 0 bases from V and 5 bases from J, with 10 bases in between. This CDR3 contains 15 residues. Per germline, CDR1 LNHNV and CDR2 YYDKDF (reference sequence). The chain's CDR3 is CATSREAGRTGELFF. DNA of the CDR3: TGTGCCACCAGCAGAGAGGCGGGGAGGACCGGGGAGCTGTTTTTT.

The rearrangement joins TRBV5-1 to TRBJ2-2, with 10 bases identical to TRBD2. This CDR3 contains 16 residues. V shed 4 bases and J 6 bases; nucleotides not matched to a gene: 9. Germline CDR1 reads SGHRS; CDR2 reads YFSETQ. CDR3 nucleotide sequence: TGCGCCAGCAGCACCTCTAGCGGGAGCGTCTCCGGGGAGCTGTTTTTT. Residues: CASSTSSGSVSGELFF.

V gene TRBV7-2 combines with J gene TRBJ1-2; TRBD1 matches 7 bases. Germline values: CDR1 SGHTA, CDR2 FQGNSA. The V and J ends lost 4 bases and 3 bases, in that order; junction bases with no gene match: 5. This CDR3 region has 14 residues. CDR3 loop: CASSSRQGYYGYTF. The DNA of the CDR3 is TGTGCCAGCAGCTCCAGACAGGGTTACTATGGCTACACCTTC.

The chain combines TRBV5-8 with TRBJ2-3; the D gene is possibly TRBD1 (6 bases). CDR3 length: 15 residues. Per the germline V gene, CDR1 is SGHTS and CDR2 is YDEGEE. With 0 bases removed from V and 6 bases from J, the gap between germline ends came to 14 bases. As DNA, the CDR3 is TGTGCCAGCAGCTTGGATACCTTTACAGGGGATACGCAGTATTTT. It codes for CASSLDTFTGDTQYF.

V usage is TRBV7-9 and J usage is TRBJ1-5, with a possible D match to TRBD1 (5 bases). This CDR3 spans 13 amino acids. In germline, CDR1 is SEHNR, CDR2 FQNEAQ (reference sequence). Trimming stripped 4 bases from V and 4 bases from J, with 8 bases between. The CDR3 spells CASSSGGNQPQHF. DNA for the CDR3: TGTGCCAGCAGCTCCGGGGGGAATCAGCCCCAGCATTTT.

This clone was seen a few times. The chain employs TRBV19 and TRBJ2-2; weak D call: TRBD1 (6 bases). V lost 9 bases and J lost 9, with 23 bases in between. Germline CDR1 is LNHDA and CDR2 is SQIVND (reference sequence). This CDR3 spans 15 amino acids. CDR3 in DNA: TGTGCCAGCAAAACGGACAGCGCCTACGGGAGGGAGCTGTTTTTT. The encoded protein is CASKTDSAYGRELFF.